This T cell receptor beta chain was captured in a study of T cell responses to AZD1222 COVID-19 vaccine. Findings and caveats of the study: Clonal diversity may have been underestimated in mostly white British donors.

The CDR3 covers 17 residues. Trimming took off 1 base at V and 6 bases at J, with 19 bases between the two ends. From germline, CDR1 is LGHDT and CDR2 YNNKEL (reference sequence). Points on this clone: What it recognizes is unknown.

Combined were second doses at about 4 or about 12 weeks. TCRdb keeps only in-frame clones here, not all; method: immunoSEQ multiplex PCR. The data contain 80,000 or so clones, approximately 83% of them singletons. This chain connects TRBV3-1 (or the pseudogene TRBV3-2) to TRBJ1-5; TRBD1 is a possible D gene (6 bases). This receptor was identified in an adult who received the AZD1222 COVID-19 vaccine. The material sequenced was peripheral blood, taken 28 days after the second AZD1222 dose. CDR3 DNA: TGTGCCAGCAGCCAAGGCGATAACAGGGTTTTTGGTCAGCCCCAGCATTTT. This codes for CASSQGDNRVFGQPQHF.